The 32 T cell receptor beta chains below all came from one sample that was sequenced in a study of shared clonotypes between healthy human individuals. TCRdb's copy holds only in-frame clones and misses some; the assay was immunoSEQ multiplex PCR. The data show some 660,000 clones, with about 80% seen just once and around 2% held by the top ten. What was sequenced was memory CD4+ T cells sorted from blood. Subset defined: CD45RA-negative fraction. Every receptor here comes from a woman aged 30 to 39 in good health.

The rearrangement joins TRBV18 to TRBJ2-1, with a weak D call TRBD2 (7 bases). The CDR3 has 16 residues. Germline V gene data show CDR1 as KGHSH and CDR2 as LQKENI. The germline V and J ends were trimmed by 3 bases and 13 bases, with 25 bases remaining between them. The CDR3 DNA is TGTGCCAGCTCACCCGAGGGGGGGACACGAAAGTTAATACAGTTCTTC. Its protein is CASSPEGGTRKLIQFF.

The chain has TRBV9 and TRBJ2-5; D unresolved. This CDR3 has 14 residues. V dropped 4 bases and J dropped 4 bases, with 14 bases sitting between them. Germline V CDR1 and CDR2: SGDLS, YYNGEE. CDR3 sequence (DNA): TGTGCCAGCAGCCCCGTGGGCGTAGGAGAGACCCAGTACTTC. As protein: CASSPVGVGETQYF.

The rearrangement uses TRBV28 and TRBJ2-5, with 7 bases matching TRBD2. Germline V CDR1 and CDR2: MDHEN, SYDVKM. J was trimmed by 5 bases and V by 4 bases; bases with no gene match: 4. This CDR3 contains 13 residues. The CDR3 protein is CASSWTSLETQYF. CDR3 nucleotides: TGTGCCAGCAGTTGGACTAGTCTTGAGACCCAGTACTTC.

CDR3 coding DNA: TGTGCCAGTAACTTTGACGGGAACACTGAAGCTTTCTTT. Its protein is CASNFDGNTEAFF. The chain has TRBV25-1 and TRBJ1-1, with D hard to call. Germline V gives CDR1 MGHDK, CDR2 SYGVNS. The CDR3 has 13 residues. Trimming stripped 9 bases from V and 1 base from J, with 12 bases between.

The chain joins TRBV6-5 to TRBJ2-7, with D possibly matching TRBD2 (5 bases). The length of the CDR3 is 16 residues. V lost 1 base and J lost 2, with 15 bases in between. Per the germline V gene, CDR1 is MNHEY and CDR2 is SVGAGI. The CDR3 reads CASSYFSVARPYEQYF. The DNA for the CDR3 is TGTGCCAGCAGTTACTTTTCGGTAGCGCGACCCTACGAGCAGTACTTC.

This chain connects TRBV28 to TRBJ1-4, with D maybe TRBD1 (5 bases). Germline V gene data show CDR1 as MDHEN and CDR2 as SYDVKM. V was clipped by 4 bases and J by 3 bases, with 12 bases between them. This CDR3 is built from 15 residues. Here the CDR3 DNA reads TGTGCCAGCAGTTCCCCGGGGCAAGCTAATGAAAAACTGTTTTTT. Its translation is CASSSPGQANEKLFF.

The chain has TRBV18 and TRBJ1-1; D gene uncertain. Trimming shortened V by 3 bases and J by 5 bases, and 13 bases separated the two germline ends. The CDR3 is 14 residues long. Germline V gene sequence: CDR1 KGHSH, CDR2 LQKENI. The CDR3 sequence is CASSPSEGLTEAFF. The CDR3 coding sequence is TGTGCCAGCTCACCGAGCGAGGGTTTGACTGAAGCTTTCTTT.

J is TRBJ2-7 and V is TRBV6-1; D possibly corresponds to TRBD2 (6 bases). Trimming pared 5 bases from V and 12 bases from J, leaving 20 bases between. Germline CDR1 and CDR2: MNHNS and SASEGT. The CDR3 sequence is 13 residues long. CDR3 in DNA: TGTGCCAGCAGTAACCCCGGGACTGGAGTTCGGTACTTC. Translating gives CASSNPGTGVRYF.

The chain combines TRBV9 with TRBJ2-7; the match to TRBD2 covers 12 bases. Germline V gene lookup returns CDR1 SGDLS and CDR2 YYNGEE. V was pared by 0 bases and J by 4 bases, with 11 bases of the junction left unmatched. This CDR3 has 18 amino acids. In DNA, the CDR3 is TGTGCCAGCAGCGTAGGGACTAGCGGGACCGGGGCAGTTTACGAGCAGTACTTC. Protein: CASSVGTSGTGAVYEQYF.

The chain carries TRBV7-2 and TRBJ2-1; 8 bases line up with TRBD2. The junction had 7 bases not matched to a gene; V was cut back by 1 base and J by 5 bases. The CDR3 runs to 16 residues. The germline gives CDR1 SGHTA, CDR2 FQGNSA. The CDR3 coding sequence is TGTGCCAGCAGCTTAGTGGCACTAGCGGTTAACAATGAGCAGTTCTTC. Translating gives CASSLVALAVNNEQFF.

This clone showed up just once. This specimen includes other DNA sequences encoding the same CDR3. The CDR3 sequence: CASSPGQYGYTF. CDR3 bases: TGCGCCAGCAGCCCTGGACAGTATGGCTACACCTTC. This chain uses TRBV5-1 with TRBJ1-2, with D tentatively TRBD1 (6 bases). The CDR3 has 12 residues. Germline V gene sequence: CDR1 SGHRS, CDR2 YFSETQ. V dropped 4 bases and J dropped 5 bases, with 9 bases sitting between them.

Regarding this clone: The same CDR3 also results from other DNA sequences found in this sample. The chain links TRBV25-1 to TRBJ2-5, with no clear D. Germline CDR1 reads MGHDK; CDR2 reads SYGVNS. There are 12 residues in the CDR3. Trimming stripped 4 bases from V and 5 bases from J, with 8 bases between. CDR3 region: CASSVSSETQYF. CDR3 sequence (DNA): TGTGCCAGCAGTGTCAGCAGTGAGACCCAGTACTTC.

CDR3 region: CASTSMYSNYGYTF. The CDR3 region has the DNA TGCGCCAGCACTTCGATGTATTCTAACTATGGCTACACCTTC. The chain carries TRBV10-2 and TRBJ1-2; D is ambiguous. The V end was cut by 7 bases, the J end by 0 bases, with 12 bases between. In germline, CDR1 is WSHSY, CDR2 SAAADI. There are 14 residues in the CDR3.

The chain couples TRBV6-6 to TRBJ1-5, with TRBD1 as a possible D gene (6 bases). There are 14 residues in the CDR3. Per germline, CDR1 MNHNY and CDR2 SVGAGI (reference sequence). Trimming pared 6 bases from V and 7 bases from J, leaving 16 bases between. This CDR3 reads CASRSGTFFQPQHF. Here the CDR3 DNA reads TGTGCCAGCAGGTCCGGGACATTCTTCCAGCCCCAGCATTTT.

The chain's CDR3 is CASSLEGAEAFF. The CDR3 DNA is TGTGCCAGCAGTCTAGAGGGGGCTGAAGCTTTCTTT. The chain combines TRBV28 with TRBJ1-1; a weak D match, TRBD1 (6 bases). The germline CDR1 and CDR2 sequences are MDHEN and SYDVKM. The ends were cut back, 5 bases at V and 6 bases at J, with 10 bases in the middle. This CDR3 is built from 12 residues.

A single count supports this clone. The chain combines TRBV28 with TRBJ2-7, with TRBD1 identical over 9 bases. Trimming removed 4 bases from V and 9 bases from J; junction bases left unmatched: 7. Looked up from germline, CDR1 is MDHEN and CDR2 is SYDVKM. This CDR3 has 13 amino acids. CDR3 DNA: TGTGCCAGCAGTTCGGGACAGGGCTGGGGGCAGTACTTC. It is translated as CASSSGQGWGQYF.

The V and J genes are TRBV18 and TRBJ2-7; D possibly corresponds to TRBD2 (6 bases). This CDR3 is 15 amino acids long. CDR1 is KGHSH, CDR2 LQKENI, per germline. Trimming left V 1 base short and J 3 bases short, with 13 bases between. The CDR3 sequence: CASSPRDFLDYEQYF. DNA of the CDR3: TGTGCCAGCTCACCACGGGACTTTCTCGACTACGAGCAGTACTTC. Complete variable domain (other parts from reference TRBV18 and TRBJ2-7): NAGVMQNPRHLVRRRGQEARLRCSPMKGHSHVYWYRQLPEEGLKFMVYLQKENIIDESGMPKERFSAEFPKEGPSILRIQQVVRGDSAAYFCASSPRDFLDYEQYFGPGTRLTVT.

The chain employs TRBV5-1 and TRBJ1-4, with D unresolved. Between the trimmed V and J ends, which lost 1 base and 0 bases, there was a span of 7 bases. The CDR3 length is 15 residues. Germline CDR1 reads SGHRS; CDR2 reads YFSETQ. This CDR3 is CASSLLNPTNEKLFF. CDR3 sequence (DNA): TGCGCCAGCAGCTTGCTCAACCCAACTAATGAAAAACTGTTTTTT.

CDR3 coding DNA: TGTGCCAGCAGTTTAGTCGGACTAGCGGGAGCAGTTTCAGATACGCAGTATTTT. Translation gives CASSLVGLAGAVSDTQYF. The chain is built from TRBV28 and TRBJ2-3; the match to TRBD2 covers 13 bases. This CDR3 is built from 18 residues. CDR1 is MDHEN and CDR2 is SYDVKM in the germline V gene. Trimming cost V 2 bases and J 4 bases; bases outside gene matches: 9.

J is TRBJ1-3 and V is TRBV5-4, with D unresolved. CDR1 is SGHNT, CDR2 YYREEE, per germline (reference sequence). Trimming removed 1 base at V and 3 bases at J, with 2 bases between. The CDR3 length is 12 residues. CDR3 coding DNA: TGTGCCAGCAGCTTGTTTGGAAACACCATATATTTT. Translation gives CASSLFGNTIYF.

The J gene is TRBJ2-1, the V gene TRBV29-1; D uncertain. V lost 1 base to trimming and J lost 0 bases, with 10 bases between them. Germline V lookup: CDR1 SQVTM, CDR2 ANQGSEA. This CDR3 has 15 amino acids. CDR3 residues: CSVEVGRSSYNEQFF. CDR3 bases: TGCAGCGTTGAAGTTGGCCGGAGCTCCTACAATGAGCAGTTCTTC.

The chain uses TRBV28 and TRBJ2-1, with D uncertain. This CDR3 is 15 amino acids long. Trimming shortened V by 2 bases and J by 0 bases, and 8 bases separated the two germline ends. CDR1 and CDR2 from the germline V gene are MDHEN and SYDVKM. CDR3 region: CASSLAAFSYNEQFF. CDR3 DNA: TGTGCCAGCAGTTTAGCGGCTTTCTCCTACAATGAGCAGTTCTTC.

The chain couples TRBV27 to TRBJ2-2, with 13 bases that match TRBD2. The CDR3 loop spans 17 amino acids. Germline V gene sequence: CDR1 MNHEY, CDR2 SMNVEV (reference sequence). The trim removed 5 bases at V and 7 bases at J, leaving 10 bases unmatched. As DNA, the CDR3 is TGTGCCAGCAGTCCAGGACTAGCGGGGGCTGATGGCGGGGAGCTGTTTTTT. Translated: CASSPGLAGADGGELFF.

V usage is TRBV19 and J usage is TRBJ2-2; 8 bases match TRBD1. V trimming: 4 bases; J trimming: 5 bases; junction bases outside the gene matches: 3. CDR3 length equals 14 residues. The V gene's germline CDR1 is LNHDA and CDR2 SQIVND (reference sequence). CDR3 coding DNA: TGTGCCAGTAGTAATCGACAGGGGACCGGGGAGCTGTTTTTT. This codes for CASSNRQGTGELFF.

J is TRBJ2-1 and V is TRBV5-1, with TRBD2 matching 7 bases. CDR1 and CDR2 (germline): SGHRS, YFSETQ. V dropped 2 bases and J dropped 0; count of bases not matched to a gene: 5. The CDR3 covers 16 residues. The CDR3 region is CASSFGGRGSYNEQFF. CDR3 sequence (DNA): TGCGCCAGCAGCTTTGGAGGGAGGGGCTCCTACAATGAGCAGTTCTTC.

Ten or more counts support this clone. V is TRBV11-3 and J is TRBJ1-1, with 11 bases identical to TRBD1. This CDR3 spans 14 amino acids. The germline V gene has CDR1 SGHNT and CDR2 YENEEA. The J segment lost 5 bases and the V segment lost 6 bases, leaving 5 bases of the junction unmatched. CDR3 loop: CASSLGQGATEAFF. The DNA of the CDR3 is TGTGCCAGCAGTCTTGGACAGGGGGCGACTGAAGCTTTCTTT.

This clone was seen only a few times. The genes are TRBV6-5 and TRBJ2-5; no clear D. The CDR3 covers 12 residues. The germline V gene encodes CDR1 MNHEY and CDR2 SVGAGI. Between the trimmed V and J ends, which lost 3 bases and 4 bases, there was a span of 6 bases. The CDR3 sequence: CASSYRPETQYF. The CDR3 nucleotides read TGTGCCAGCAGTTATCGTCCAGAGACCCAGTACTTC.

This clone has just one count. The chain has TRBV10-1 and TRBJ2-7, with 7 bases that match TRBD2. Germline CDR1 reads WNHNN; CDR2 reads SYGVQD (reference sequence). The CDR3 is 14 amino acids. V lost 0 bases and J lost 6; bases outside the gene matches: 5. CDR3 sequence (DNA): TGCGCCAGCAGTGAGTCAGCAGGGAGGGCCGAGCAGTACTTC. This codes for CASSESAGRAEQYF.

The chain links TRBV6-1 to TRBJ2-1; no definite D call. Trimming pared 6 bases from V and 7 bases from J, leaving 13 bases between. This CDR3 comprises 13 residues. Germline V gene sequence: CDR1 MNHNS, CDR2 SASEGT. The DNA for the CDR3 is TGTGCCAGCAGCACTCAGCTGGGTAATGAGCAGTTCTTC. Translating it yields CASSTQLGNEQFF.

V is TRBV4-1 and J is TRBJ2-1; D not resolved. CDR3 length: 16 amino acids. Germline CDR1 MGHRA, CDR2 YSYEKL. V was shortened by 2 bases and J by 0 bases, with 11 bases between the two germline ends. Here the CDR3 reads CASSQPLESSYNEQFF. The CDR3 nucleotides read TGCGCCAGCAGCCAACCTCTGGAAAGCTCCTACAATGAGCAGTTCTTC.

The CDR3, as DNA: TGTGCCAGTAGTGATCGAACACGGAGAGGTGGCTACACCTTC. Translated: CASSDRTRRGGYTF. The chain joins TRBV19 to TRBJ1-2; no reliable D call. Trimming removed 5 bases at V and 7 bases at J, with 17 bases between. The V gene's germline CDR1 is LNHDA and CDR2 SQIVND (reference sequence). CDR3 size: 14 residues.

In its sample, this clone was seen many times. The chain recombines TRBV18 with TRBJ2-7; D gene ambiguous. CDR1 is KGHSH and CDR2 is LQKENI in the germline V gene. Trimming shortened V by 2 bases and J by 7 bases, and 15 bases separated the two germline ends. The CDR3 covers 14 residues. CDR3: CASSPSSPLVEQYF. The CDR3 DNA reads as TGTGCCAGCTCACCATCCAGCCCTCTAGTTGAGCAGTACTTC.